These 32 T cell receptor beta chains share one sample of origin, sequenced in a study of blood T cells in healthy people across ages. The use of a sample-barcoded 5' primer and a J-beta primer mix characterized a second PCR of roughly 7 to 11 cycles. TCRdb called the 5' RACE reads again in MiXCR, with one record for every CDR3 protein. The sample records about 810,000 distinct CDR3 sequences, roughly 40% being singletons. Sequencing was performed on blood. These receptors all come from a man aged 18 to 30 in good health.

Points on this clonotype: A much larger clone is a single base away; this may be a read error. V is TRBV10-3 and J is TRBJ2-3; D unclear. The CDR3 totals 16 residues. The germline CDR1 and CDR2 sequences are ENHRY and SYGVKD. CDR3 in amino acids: CAISVRDATTTDTRYF. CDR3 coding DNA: TGTGCCATCAGTGTACGTGATGCCACAACCACAGATACGCGGTATTTT.

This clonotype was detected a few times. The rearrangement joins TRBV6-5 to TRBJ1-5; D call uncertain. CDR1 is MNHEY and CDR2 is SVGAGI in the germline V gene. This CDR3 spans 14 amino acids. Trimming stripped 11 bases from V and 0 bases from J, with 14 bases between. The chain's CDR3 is CAPQLKGSNQPQHF. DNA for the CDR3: TGTGCCCCGCAGCTGAAGGGTAGCAATCAGCCCCAGCATTTT.

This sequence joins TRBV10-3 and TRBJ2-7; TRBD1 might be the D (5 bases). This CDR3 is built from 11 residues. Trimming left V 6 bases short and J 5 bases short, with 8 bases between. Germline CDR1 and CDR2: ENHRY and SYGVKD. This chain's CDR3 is CAIREGDEQYF. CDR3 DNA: TGTGCCATCAGGGAAGGGGACGAGCAGTACTTC.

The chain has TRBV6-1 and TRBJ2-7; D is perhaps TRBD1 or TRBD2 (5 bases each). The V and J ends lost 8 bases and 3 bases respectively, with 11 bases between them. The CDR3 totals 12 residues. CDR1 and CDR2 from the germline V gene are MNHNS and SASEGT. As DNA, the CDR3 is TGTGCCAGCCTTAGGGGAGACTACGAGCAGTACTTC. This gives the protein CASLRGDYEQYF.

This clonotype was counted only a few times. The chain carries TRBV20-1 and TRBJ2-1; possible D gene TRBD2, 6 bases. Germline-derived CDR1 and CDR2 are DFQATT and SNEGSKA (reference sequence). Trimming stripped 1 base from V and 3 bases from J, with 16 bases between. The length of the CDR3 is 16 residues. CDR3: CSARGPSLAVYNEQFF. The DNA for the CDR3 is TGCAGTGCTAGAGGCCCCTCCTTAGCGGTCTACAATGAGCAGTTCTTC.

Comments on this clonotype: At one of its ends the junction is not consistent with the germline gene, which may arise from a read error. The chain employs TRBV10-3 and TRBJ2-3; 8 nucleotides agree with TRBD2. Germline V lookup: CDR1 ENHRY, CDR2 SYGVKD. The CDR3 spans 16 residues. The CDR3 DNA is TGTGCCATCGGTGAAGCCAGGACTAGCTTAACAGATACGCAGTATTTT. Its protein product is CAIGEARTSLTDTQYF.

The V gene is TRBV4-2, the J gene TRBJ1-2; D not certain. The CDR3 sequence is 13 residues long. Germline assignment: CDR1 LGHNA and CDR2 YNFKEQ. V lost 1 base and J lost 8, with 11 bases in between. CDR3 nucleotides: TGTGCCAGCAGCCAAGTAGGTCCCGGGGGCTACACCTTC. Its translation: CASSQVGPGGYTF.

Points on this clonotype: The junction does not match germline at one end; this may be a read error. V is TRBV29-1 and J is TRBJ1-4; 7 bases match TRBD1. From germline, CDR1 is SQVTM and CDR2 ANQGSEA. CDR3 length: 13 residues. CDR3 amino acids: CSVRTGGYEKLFF. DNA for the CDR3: TGTAGCGTCCGGACAGGTGGATATGAAAAACTGTTTTTT.

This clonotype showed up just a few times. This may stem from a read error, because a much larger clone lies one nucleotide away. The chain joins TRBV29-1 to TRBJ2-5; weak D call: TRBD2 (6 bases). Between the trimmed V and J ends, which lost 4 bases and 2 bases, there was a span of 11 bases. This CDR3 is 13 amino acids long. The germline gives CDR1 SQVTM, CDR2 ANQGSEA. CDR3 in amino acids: CSVGGRLQETQYF. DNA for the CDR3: TGCAGCGTTGGGGGGAGGTTACAAGAGACCCAGTACTTC.

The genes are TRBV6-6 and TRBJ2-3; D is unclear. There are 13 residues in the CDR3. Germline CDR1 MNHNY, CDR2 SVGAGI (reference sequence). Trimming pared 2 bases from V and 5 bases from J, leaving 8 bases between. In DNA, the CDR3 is TGTGCCAGCAGTTACACGCCACGAGATACGCAGTATTTT. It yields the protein CASSYTPRDTQYF.

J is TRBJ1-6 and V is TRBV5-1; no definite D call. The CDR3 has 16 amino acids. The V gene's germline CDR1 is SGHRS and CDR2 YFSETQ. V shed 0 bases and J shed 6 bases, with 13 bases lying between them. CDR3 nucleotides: TGCGCCAGCAGCTTGGTTGGTTGGGAAGGTAATTCACCCCTCCACTTT. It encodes CASSLVGWEGNSPLHF.

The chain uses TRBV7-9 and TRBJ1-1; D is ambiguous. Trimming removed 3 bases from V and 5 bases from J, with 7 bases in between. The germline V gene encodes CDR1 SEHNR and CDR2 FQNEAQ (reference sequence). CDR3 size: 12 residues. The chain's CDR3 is CASSFGPTEAFF. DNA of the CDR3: TGTGCCAGCAGCTTTGGGCCAACTGAAGCTTTCTTT.

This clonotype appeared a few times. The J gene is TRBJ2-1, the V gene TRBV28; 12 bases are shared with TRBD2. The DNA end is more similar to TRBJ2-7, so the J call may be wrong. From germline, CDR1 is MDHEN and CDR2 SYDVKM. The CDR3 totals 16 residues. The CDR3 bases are TGTGCCAGCAGTCCAATACTAGCGGGGGGATACAATGAGCAGTACTTC. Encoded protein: CASSPILAGGYNEQYF.

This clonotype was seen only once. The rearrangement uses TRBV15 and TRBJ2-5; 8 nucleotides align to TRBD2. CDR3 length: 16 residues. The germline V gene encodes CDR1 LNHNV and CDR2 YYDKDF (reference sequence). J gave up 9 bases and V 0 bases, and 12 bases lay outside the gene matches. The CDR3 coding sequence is TGTGCCACCAGCAGAGAGAGAAGCGGGGGAAGAGATCCCCAGTACTTC. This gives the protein CATSRERSGGRDPQYF.

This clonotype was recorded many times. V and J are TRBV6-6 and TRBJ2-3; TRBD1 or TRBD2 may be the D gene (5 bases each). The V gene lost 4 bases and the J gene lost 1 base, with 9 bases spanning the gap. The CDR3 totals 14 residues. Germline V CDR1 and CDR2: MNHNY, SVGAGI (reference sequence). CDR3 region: CASSSGTGTDTQYF. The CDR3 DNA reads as TGTGCCAGCAGTTCCGGGACGGGCACAGATACGCAGTATTTT.

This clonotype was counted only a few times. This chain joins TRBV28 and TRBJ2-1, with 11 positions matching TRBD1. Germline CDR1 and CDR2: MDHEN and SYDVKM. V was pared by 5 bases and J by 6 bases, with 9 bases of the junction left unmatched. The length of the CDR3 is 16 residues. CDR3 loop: CASSTTGTGGINEQFF. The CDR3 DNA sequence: TGTGCCAGCAGTACCACCGGGACAGGGGGTATCAATGAGCAGTTCTTC.

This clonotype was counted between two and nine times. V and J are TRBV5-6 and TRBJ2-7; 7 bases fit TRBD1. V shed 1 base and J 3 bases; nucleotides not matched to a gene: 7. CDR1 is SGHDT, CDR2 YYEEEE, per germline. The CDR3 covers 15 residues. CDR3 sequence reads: CASSLLAGGYYEQYF. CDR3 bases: TGTGCCAGCAGCTTGTTGGCAGGGGGATACTACGAGCAGTACTTC.

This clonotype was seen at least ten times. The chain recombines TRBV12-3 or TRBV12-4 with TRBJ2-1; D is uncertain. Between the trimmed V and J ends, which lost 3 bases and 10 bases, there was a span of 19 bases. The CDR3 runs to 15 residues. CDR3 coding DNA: TGTGCCAGCAGTTTTGATCCGTTACAAGGAGTCGAGCAGTTCTTC. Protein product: CASSFDPLQGVEQFF.

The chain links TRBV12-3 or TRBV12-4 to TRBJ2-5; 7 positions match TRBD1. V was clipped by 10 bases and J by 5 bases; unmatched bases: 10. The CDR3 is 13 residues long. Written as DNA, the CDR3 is TGTGCCACCAGACAGGGTGAGGGCGAGACCCAGTACTTC. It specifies CATRQGEGETQYF.

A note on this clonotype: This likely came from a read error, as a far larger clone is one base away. The CDR3 is CASNPGTDYGYTF. CDR3 bases: TGTGCCAGCAATCCCGGGACCGACTATGGCTACACCTTC. This chain connects TRBV25-1 to TRBJ1-2; TRBD1 might be the D (5 bases). Germline V lookup: CDR1 MGHDK, CDR2 SYGVNS. Between the trimmed V and J ends, which lost 7 bases and 3 bases, there was a span of 12 bases. This CDR3 contains 13 residues.

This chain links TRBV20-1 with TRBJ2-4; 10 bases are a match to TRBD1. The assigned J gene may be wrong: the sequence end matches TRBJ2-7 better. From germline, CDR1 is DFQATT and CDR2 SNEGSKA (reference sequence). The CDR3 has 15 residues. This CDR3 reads CSALNSGTGDYEQYF. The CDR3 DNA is TGCAGTGCACTTAACTCCGGGACAGGGGACTACGAGCAGTACTTC.

The CDR3 region is CASSLPGSGANVLTF. In DNA, the CDR3 is TGTGCCAGCAGCTTACCCGGCTCTGGGGCCAACGTCCTGACTTTC. This chain joins TRBV7-9 and TRBJ2-6, with no clear D. The CDR3 has 15 residues. From germline, CDR1 is SEHNR and CDR2 FQNEAQ (reference sequence). The V gene lost 2 bases and the J gene lost 0 bases, with 5 bases spanning the gap.

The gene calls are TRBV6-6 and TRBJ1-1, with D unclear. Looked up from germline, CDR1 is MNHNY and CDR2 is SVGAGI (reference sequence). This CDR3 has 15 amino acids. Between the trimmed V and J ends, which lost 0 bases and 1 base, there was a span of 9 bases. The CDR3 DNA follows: TGTGCCAGCAGTTACTCGCGGGTTTCGAACACTGAAGCTTTCTTT. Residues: CASSYSRVSNTEAFF.

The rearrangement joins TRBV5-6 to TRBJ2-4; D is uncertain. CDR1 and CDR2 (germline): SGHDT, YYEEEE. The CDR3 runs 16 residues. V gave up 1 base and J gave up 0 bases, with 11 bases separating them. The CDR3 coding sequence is TGTGCCAGCAGCTTGATGGCGGACCGAGCCAAAAACATTCAGTACTTC. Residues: CASSLMADRAKNIQYF.

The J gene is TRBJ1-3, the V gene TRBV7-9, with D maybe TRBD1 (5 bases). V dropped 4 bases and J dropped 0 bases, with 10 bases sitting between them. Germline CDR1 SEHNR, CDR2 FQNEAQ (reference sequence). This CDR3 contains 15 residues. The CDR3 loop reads CASSSGPSSGNTIYF. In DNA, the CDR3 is TGTGCCAGCAGCTCGGGACCCAGCTCTGGAAACACCATATATTTT.

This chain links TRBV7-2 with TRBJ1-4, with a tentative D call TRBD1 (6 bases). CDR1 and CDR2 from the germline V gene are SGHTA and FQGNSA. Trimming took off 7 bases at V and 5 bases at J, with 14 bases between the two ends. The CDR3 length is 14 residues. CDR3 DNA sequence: TGTGCCAGCACCGTCCTCAGGGGAAATGAAAAACTGTTTTTT. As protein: CASTVLRGNEKLFF.

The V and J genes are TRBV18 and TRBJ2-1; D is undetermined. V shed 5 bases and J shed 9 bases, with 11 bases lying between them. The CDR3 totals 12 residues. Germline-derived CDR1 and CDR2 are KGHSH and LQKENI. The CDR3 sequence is CASSSAASEQFF. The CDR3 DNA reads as TGTGCCAGCTCATCGGCCGCGAGTGAGCAGTTCTTC.

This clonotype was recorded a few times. The CDR3 DNA follows: TGCAGCGTTGTACCATCGGTGGGGGGGTCCAATGAGCAGTTCTTC. Protein product: CSVVPSVGGSNEQFF. The chain carries TRBV29-1 and TRBJ2-1; TRBD2 matches 7 bases. Germline CDR1 is SQVTM and CDR2 is ANQGSEA. The CDR3 is 15 residues long. J was trimmed by 6 bases and V by 4 bases; bases with no gene match: 12.

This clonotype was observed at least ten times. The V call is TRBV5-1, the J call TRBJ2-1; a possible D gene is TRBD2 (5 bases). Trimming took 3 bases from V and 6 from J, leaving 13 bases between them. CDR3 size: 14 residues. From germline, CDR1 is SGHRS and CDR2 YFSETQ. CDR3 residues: CASSSDSLRNEQFF. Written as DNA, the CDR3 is TGCGCCAGCAGCTCGGACTCCCTACGCAATGAGCAGTTCTTC.

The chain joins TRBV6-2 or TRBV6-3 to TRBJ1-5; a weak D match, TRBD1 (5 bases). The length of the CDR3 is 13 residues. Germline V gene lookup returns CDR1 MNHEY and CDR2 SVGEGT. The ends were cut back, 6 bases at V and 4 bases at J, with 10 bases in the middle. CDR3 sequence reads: CASRHGGNQPQHF. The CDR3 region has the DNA TGTGCCAGCAGACATGGGGGGAATCAGCCCCAGCATTTT.

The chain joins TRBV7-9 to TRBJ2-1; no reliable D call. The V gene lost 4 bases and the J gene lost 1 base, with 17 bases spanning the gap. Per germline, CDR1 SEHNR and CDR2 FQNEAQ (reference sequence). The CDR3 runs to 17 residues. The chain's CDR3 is CASSWKTGVVSYNEQFF. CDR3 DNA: TGTGCCAGCAGCTGGAAGACCGGTGTGGTGTCCTACAATGAGCAGTTCTTC. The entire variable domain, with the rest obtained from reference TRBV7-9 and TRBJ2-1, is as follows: DTGVSQNPRHKITKRGQNVTFRCDPISEHNRLYWYRQTLGQGPEFLTYFQNEAQLEKSRLLSDRFSAERPKGSFSTLEIQRTEQGDSAMYLCASSWKTGVVSYNEQFFGPGTRLTVL.

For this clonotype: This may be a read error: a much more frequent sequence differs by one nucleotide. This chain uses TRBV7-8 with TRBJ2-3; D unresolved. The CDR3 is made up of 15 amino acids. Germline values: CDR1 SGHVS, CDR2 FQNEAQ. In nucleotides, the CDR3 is TGTGCCAGCAGCTCCCCCCAGGCAGCCACAGATACGCGGTATTTT. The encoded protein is CASSSPQAATDTRYF.